The T cell receptor (beta chain) under discussion was sequenced for a study of blood T cells in healthy people across ages (dated by TCRdb to between 2014 and 2017). Some background on the complete study: Template switching captured roughly one uniquely barcoded TCR beta cDNA molecule per two T cells in model experiments. The donors were divided into four age groups: young (average around 15 years), middle-aged (about 40), aged (62) and long-lived (approximately 74). To track age-related changes in TCR beta repertoire diversity, the study relied on deep sequencing normalized with unique cDNA molecular identifiers. For two donors (one aged 18 to 29 and one aged 80 or older), the study analyzed two additional independent replicas of 1 million unique cDNA reads from the same blood draw.

As regards this clonotype: Its antigen remains undetermined. The input lacks base qualities; no much larger clone sits a single base away.

The CDR3, cysteine through phenylalanine, is 15 amino acids long. Only the CDR3 part of the read is kept: 45 bases, read in frame from the first base. In the germline V gene, CDR1 corresponds to MNHEY and CDR2 to SVGEGT. Library preparation used 5' RACE. The instrument given in TCRdb is Illumina HiSeq 2500. A second PCR of 7 to 11 cycles was run with a J-beta primer mix and a sample-barcoded 5' primer. Each TCR beta cDNA molecule received a unique molecular identifier from a template-switch 5' adaptor carrying 12 random nucleotides. At least 2.5 million CDR3-containing paired-end reads were obtained from each sample. The Mint cDNA synthesis kit, primed by a TRBC-specific oligonucleotide, was used to synthesize first-strand cDNA from all RNA. All cDNA was treated with uracil-DNA glycosylase and then went through a first 18-cycle PCR with the universal primers M1SS and BC2_uni_R. Per the original workflow: For normalization, 1 million high-quality reads, each with a distinct molecular identifier, were randomly selected from each sample. Reads with shared molecular identifiers were discarded instead of being binned into consensus sequences. MiTCR, run with a Q25 quality threshold and the strictest error-elimination algorithm, handled CDR3 identification, clonotype clustering and error correction. Lower-bound total TCR beta diversity was estimated with a nonparametric unseen species model using Euler transformation. TCRdb reprocessing: public reads trimmed at Q25 with fastp, clones called with MiXCR, in-frame beta chains kept. Rows are unified per CDR3 protein, each entry keeping the most common DNA and genes. The V and J calls and clone size come from TCRdb's table, not from the authors' own analysis. This sample lists 1 million or so distinct CDR3 sequences; 25% were detected once. 0.65% to 0.75% of the sample goes to the ten largest clones.

Donors were 35 to 40 systemically healthy Caucasian individuals from Russia aged roughly 6 to 90 years. Ten milliliters of peripheral blood were drawn from each donor into EDTA-treated Vacutainer tubes. Ficoll-Paque density-gradient centrifugation was used to isolate PBMCs, with at least 7 million obtained per sample. Total RNA was extracted from PBMCs with Trizol reagent, with at least 6 micrograms obtained per sample. For every donor, flow cytometry on a PBMC aliquot measured the percentage of naive CD45RAhigh/CD27high T cells. What the study reported, not specific to this receptor: Observed TCR beta diversity correlated strongly with the percentage of naive T cells measured by flow cytometry. Because profiling used bulk unsorted PBMCs, naive and antigen-experienced compartments could not be compared conclusively. Compared with the aged group, the long-lived group had more naive CD4+ T cells, fewer expanded clones and increased TCR diversity, suggesting age selection. Donor CMV infection status was unknown, potentially confounding age-related changes in expanded clonotypes. Observed TCR beta diversity per million T cells fell roughly linearly with age, and a significant reduction was already apparent by age roughly 40. Total diversity estimates from one million sequenced T cells were considered lower bounds and underestimates.

This sample also belongs to another study, concerning T cells of mothers and their children. As the second study states: Nine systemically healthy Caucasian individuals served as donors, namely three mothers together with their six children. cDNA synthesis consumed the entire amount of extracted RNA, loaded at approximately 1.6 ug RNA in each 15 ul reaction. In the second PCR, the M1S primer added sample barcodes and 2-4 random nucleotides. Over 9.5 million TCR beta CDR3 reads were obtained for each mother, and 2.5 million to 3 million reads were obtained for each child. TCR recombination output is similarly shaped by thymic selection in related and unrelated pairs, with a minor effect exerted by inherited differences. Normalized repertoire overlap in related mother-child pairs was always slightly higher than in unrelated mother-child pairs, but the difference was never significant. Persistent microchimeric T cell clones were not detected, at a sensitivity of roughly 100 clones per million clonotypes. Deep NGS was used in the study to compare the TCR beta repertoires of mothers and children and to look for features that separate related mother-child pairs from unrelated individuals. On average, the children were around 11 +/- 4 years old, while the mothers were roughly 40 +/- 4 years old. After adapter ligation with NEBNext reagents, the libraries were sequenced on Illumina HiSeq 2000 with 100+100 nt paired-end reads. Mother and child libraries were prepared a month apart and sequenced in separate runs to prevent cross-contamination. For each donor, between about 500,000 and 2,200,000 distinct TCR beta clonotypes were identified. Naive TCR beta clonotypes were estimated from low-frequency clonotypes matched to each donor's FACS-determined naive share, without sorting.

This TCR was recovered from a girl aged 2-10 years in good health. The sample taken for sequencing was blood. The chain employs TRBV6-2 or TRBV6-3 and TRBJ2-1; perhaps TRBD1 is the D gene, with 5 bases matching. The DNA end is more similar to TRBJ2-7, so the J call may be wrong. CDR3 sequence: CASSYLLRQSYEQYF. The nucleotides are TGTGCCAGCAGTTACCTCTTAAGACAGAGCTACGAGCAGTACTTC.